What follows is one T cell receptor beta chain and its context. Its antigen remains unidentified. The data are from a study of graft-versus-host responses after intestinal transplantation. Study-wide points: Some patients had graft-donor T cell macrochimerism. In their allografts, the ratios of graft-versus-host to host-versus-graft T cell clones were high. There were GvH clones found in recipient marrow, and some of them appeared first in ileum or blood.

Sequencing was performed with immunoSEQ multiplex PCR; in TCRdb, only in-frame clones are kept and a portion is missing. The data hold some 120,000 clones, with approximately 93% observed a single time. V gave up 2 bases and J gave up 0 bases, with 17 bases separating them. Germline values: CDR1 LNHDA, CDR2 SQIVND (reference sequence). The CDR3 contains 18 residues. The origin of this receptor is a human donor who was the organ donor for an intestinal transplant. The sample here was unstimulated CD8+ T cells sorted from spleen or lymph node cells, taken before transplant. This chain connects TRBV19 to TRBJ1-5; D gene uncertain. The CDR3 reads CASSIYPGGRISNQPQHF. The CDR3, as DNA: TGTGCCAGTAGTATATATCCAGGAGGGAGAATTAGCAATCAGCCCCAGCATTTT.